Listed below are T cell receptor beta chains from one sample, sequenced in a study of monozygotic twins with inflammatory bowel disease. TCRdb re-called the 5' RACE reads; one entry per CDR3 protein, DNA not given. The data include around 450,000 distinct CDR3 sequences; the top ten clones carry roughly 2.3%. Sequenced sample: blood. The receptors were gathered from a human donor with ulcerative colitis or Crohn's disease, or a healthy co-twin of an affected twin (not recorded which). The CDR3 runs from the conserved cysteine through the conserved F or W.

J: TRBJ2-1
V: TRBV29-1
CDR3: CSAPKPHSGDNEQFF

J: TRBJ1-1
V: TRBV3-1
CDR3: CASSPAGRGAFF

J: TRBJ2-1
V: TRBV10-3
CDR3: CAISAVTGTGEGNEQFF

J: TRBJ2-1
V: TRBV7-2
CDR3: CASSPGLAGAYNEQFF

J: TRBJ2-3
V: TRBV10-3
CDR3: CAISEPSKRGGYTDTQYF

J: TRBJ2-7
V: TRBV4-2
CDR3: CASSQDEIGGSYEQYF

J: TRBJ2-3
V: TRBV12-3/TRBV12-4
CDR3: CASSFKLVGATDTQYF

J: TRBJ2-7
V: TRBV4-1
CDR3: CASSQETAGTYEQYF

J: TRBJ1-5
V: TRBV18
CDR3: CASSVYQGNQPQHF

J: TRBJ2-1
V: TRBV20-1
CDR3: CSANTYLDGEQFF

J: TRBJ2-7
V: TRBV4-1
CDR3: CASSRTGQVYEQYF

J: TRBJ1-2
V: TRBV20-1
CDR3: CSASSEGSAPHGYTF

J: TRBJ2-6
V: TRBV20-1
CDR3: CSANKGRTGRSGANVLTF

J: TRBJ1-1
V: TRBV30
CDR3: CAWAGQENTEAFF

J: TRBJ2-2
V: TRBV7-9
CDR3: CASSPAGRQGAGELFF

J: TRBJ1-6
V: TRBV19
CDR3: CASRLTGINYSPLHF

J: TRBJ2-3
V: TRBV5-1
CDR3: CASSSEDRGPDTQYF

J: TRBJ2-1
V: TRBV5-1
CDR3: CASRAGGYNEQFF

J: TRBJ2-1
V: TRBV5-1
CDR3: CASSLAGLAGGVEQFF

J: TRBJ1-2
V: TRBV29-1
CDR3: CSVVGLDPYGYTF

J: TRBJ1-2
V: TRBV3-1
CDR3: CASSQFGQGHGYTF

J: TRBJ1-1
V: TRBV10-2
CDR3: CASKRGAGTEAFF

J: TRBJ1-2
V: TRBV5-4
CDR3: CASSPDLGMSTGYTF

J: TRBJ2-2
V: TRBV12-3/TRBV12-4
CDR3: CASSFTLAGRTGELFF

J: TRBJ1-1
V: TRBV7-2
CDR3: CASSSYGLGAFF

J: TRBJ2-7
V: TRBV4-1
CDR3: CASSQHSNSYEQYF

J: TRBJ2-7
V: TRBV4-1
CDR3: CASSQRDLSYEQYF

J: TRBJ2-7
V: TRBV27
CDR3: CASRPTSNRGEQYF

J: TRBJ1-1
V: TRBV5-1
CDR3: CASSLPPSGDAEAFF

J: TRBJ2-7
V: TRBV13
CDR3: CASSPKWAGVSGPGYEQYF

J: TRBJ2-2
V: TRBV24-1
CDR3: CATSEGTGTGELFF

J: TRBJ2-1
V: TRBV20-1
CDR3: CSPRSLEPGNEQFF

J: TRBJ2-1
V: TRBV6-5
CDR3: CASSYGPLSVDEQFF

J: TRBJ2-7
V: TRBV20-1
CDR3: CSAPALAGPLGEQYF

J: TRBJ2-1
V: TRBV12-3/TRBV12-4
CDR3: CASSFRVKGNNEQFF

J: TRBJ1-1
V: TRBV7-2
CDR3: CASNKQGRDTEAFF

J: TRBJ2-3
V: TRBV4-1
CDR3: CASSQARSTLEDTQYF

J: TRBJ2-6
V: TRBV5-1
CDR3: CASSLRGQTSSGANVLTF

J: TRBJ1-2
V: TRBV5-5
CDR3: CASSLHTANYGYTF

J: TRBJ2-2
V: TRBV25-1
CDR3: CASSEQGPNTGELFF

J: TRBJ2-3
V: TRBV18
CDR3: CASSPTAVSTDTQYF

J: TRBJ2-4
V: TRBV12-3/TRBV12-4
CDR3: CASSLAGHPQYF

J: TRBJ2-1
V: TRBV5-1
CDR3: CASSQLAGGPGEQFF

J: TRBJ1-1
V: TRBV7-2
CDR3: CASSLTAAMNTEAFF

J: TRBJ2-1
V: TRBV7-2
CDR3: CASSLHRQLEQFF

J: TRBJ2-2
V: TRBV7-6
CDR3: CASSLLNTGGAPNTGELFF

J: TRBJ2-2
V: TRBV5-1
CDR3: CASSPPLTGGSGELFF

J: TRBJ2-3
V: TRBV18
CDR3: CASSPHRGAPDTQYF

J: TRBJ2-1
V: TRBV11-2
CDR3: CASQGAASYNEQFF

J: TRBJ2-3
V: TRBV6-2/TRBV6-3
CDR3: CASSSNRQAPDTQYF

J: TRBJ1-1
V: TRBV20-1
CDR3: CSARGWAETEAFF

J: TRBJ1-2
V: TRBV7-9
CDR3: CASSLATGLYGYTF

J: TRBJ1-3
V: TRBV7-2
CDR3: CASAGGNTIYF

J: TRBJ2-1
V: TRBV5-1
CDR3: CASSFSTGDEQFF